This T cell receptor (beta chain) was recorded in a study of Ad26.COV2.S vaccination and SARS-CoV-2 variants. Findings and caveats of the study: Recipients given vaccine exceeded placebo recipients in spike-specific TCR breadth.

The treatment is: around 19 received Ad26.COV2.S at low or high dose, single or two shots; about 5 received placebo; per-sample allocation not given. Following the first vaccine or placebo injection, samples were taken on day 63. Sequencing used immunoSEQ multiplex PCR; TCRdb keeps in-frame clones, though not all of them. The sample comprises around 340,000 clones, about 85% of which are singletons, and 6.4% rests with the top ten. V dropped 2 bases and J dropped 2; count of bases not matched to a gene: 1. The CDR3 has 15 amino acids. Per the germline V gene, CDR1 is SGHDT and CDR2 is YYEEEE. On this clone: What it binds is unknown.

The receptor's source is a person between 18 and 65 years old who received the Ad26.COV2.S COVID-19 vaccine or a placebo. V is TRBV5-6 and J is TRBJ2-1, with 10 bases fitting TRBD1. Here the sequenced sample was peripheral blood, taken in a trial of Ad26.COV2.S vaccine versus placebo. This chain's CDR3 is CASSFGQGAYNEQFF. The CDR3 bases are TGTGCCAGCAGCTTCGGACAGGGGGCCTACAATGAGCAGTTCTTC.